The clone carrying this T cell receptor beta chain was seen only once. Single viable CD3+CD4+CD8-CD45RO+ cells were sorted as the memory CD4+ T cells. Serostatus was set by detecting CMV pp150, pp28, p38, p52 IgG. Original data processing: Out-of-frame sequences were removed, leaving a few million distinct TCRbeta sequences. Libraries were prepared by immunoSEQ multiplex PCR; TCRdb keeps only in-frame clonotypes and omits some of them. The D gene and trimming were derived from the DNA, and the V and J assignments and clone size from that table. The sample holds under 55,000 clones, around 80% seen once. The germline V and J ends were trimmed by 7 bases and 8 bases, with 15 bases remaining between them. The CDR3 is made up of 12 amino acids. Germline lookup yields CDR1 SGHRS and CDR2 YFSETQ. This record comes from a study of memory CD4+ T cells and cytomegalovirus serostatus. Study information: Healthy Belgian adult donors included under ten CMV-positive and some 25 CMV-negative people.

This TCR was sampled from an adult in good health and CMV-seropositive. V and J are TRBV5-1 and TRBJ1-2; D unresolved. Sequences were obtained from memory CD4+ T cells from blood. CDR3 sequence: CASGSVSGGYTF. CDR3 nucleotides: TGCGCCAGCGGGTCGGTCTCGGGGGGCTACACCTTC.